The T cell receptor beta chain described here comes from a study of CD4 T cells in relation to SARS-CoV-2 and coronaviruses. V was pared by 4 bases and J by 3 bases, with 12 bases between. CDR3 length: 14 residues. In germline, CDR1 is SGHNT, CDR2 YYREEE (reference sequence). The protocol was immunoSEQ multiplex PCR, while the TCRdb copy is restricted to in-frame clones and leaves out a portion. The table has about 60,000 clones, 90% to 95% seen once. The sequenced sample was naive CD4+ T cells from PBMCs. Noted subset: naive CD4+ T cells isolated by negative enrichment. This chain joins TRBV5-4 and TRBJ2-3, with D possibly being TRBD2 (5 bases). The TCR sequence derives from an adult with COVID-19. This CDR3 is CASSPGSGTDTQYF. The CDR3 DNA reads as TGTGCCAGCAGCCCCGGGTCGGGGACAGATACGCAGTATTTT.